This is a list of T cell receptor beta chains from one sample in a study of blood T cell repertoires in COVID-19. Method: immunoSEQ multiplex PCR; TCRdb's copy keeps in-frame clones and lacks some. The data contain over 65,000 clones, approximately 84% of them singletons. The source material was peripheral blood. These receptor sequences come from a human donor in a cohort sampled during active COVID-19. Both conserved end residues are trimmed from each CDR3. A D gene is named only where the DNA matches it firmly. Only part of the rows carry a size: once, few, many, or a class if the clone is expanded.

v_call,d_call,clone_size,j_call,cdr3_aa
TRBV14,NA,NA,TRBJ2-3,ASSQDSRVGEGTDTQY
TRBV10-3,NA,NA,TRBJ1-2,AIRGDSSNYGYT
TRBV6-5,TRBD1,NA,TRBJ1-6,ASSYSTGGINSPLH
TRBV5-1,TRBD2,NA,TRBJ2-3,ASSSSTSGGQRRQY
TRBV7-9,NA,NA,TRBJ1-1,ASSFGAVNTEAF
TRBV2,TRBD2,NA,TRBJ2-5,ASSEGTSGGAWETQY
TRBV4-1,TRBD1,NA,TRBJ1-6,ASSPLKGQPNSPLH
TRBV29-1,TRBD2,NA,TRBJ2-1,SAPSGGVYNEQF
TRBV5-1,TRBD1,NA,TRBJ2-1,ASSFAGQAVNEQF
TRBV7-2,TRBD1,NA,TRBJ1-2,ASARQGDYGYT
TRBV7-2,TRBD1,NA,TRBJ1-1,ASSLGQGTEAF
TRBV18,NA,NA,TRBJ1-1,ASSPRILSGGTEAF
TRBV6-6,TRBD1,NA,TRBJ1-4,ASRRQGEEKLF
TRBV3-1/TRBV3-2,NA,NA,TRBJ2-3,ASGSRVIDTQY
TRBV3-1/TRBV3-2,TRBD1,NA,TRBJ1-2,ASSSTGQGAGGYT
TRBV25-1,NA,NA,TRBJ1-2,ASSLDSSNYGYT
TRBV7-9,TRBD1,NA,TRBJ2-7,ASSFSDRVNYEQY
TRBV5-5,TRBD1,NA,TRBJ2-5,ASRFRDSQETQY
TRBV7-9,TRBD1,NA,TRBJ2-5,ASRSGGAETQY
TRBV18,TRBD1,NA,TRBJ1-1,ASSPSPTGQNRGRNTEAF
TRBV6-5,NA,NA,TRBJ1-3,ASTRGGFGNTIY
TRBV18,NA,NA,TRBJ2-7,ASSPRMQGAGVEEQY
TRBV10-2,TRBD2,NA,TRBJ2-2,ASSRSSGGSGGELF
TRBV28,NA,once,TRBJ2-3,ASSSKNTQY
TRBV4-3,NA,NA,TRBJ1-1,ASSPPQMGANTEAF
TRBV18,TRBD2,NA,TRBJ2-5,ASSPFSGGRTYQETQY
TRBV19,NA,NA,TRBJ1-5,ASSLTPYSNQPQH
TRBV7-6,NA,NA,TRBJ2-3,ASSLAGGSTDTQY
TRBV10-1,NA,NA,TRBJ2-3,ASSAAGRLSTDTQY
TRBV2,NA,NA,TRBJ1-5,ASSATGDSNQPQH
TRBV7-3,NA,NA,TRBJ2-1,ASSVSRGSYNEQF
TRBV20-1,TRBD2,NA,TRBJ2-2,SASRLAGASTGELF
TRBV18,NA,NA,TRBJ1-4,ASSPSAGRNEKLF
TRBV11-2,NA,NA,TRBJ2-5,ASSLGAGETQY
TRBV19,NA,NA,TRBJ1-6,ASSIGVADSPLH
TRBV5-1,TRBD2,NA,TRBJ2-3,ASSLRRAGGHARGTDTQY
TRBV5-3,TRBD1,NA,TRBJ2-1,ARSWGQRPF
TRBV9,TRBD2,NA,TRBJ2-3,ASSVGRGGADTQY
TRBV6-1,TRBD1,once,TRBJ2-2,ASSDLPPGQGASGELF
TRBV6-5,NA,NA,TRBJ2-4,ASSYGAAKNIQY
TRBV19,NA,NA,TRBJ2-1,ASSISYYNEQF
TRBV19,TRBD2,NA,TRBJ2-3,ASSPPVAGGPSDTQY
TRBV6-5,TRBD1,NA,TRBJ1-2,ASSSQGGAGGYT
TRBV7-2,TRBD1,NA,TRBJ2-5,ASSLRTGGGETQY
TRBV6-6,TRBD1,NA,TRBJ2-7,ASRPGTGSSYEQY
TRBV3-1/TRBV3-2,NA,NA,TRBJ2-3,ASRPRGSTDTQY
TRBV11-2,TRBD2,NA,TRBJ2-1,ASSSSAGGEQF
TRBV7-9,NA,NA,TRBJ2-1,ASSFQEYSEQF
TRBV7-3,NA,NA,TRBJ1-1,ASRGSNTEAF
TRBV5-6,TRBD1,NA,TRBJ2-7,ASSLGQGSYEQY
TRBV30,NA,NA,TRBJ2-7,AWSPNSPYEQY
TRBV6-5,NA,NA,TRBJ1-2,ASTNAGGYGYT